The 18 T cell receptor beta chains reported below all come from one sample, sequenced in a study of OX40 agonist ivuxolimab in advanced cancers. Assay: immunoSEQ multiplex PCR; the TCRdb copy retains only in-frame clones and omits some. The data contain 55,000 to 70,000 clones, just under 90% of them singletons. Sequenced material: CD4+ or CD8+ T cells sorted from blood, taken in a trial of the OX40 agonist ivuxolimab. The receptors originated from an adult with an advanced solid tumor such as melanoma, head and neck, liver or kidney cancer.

The CDR3 DNA follows: TGTGCCAGCAGCTCTTTTCGTTCAGCGGGAGGCACAGATACGCAGTATTTT. It specifies CASSSFRSAGGTDTQYF. The J gene is TRBJ2-3, the V gene TRBV11-1, with 8 nucleotides matching TRBD2. Trimming took 4 bases from V and 1 from J; bases not matched to a gene: 10. The V gene's germline CDR1 is SGHAT and CDR2 FQDESV (reference sequence). The length of the CDR3 is 17 residues.

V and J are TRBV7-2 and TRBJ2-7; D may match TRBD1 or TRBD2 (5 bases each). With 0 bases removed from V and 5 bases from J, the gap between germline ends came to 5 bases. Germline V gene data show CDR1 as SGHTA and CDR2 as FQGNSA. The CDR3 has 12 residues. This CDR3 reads CASSLAGDEQYF. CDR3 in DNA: TGTGCCAGCAGCTTAGCGGGGGACGAGCAGTACTTC.

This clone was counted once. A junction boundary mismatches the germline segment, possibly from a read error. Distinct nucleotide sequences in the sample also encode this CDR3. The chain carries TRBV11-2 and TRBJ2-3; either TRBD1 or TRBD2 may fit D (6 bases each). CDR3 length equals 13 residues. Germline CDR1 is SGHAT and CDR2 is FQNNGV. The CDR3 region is CASSLGGIDTQYF. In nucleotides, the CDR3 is TGTGCCAGTAGCTTAGGGGGGATAGATACGCAGTATTTT.

The CDR3 region has the DNA TGTGCCAGCAGCTTGGTACAGGGTCTGTATCAAGAGACCCAGTACTTC. Its protein product is CASSLVQGLYQETQYF. V usage is TRBV5-8 and J usage is TRBJ2-5, with D maybe TRBD1 (6 bases). Trimming took off 0 bases at V and 2 bases at J, with 14 bases between the two ends. The CDR3 length is 16 residues. Germline V gives CDR1 SGHTS, CDR2 YDEGEE.

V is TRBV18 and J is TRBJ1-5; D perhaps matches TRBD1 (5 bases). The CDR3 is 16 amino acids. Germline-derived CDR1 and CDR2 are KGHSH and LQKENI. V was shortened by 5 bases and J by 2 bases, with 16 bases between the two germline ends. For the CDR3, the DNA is TGTGCCAGCTCAAAGACAGAGGGTACGGGCAATCAGCCCCAGCATTTT. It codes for CASSKTEGTGNQPQHF.

In nucleotides, the CDR3 is TGTGCCAGCAAACTAAACATGGGGATTGAGCAGTACTTC. Residues: CASKLNMGIEQYF. The chain combines TRBV6-5 with TRBJ2-7; D not resolved. Germline loops: CDR1 MNHEY, CDR2 SVGAGI. This CDR3 is built from 13 residues. The germline V and J ends were trimmed by 7 bases and 7 bases, with 17 bases remaining between them.

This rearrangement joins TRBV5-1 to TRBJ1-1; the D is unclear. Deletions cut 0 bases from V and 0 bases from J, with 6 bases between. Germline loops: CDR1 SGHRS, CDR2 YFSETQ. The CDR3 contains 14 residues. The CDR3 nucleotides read TGCGCCAGCAGCTTGGGGATAATGAACACTGAAGCTTTCTTT. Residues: CASSLGIMNTEAFF. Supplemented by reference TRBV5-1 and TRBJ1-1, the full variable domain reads KAGVTQTPRYLIKTRGQQVTLSCSPISGHRSVSWYQQTPGQGLQFLFEYFSETQRNKGNFPGRFSGRQFSNSRSEMNVSTLELGDSALYLCASSLGIMNTEAFFGQGTRLTVV.

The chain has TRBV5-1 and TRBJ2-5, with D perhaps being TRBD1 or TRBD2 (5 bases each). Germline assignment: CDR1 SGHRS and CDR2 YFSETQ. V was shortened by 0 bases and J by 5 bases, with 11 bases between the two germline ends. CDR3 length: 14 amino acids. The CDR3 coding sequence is TGCGCCAGCAGCTTGGCCGTGGGGGTGGAGACCCAGTACTTC. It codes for CASSLAVGVETQYF.

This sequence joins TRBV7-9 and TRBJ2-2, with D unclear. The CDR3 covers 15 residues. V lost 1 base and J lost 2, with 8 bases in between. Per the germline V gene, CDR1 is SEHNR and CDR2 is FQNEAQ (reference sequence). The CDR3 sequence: CASSLVPSNTGELFF. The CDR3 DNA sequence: TGTGCCAGCAGCTTAGTCCCTTCCAACACCGGGGAGCTGTTTTTT.

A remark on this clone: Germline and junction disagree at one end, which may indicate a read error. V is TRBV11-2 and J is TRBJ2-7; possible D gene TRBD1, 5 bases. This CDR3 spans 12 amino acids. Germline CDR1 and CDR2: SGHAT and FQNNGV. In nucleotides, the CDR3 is TGTGCCAGCAGATTAGGGGTCTACGAGCAGTACTTC. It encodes CASRLGVYEQYF.

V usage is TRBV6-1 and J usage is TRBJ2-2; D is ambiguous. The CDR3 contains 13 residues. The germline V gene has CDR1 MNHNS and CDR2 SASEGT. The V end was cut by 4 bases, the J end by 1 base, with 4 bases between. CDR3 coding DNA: TGTGCCAGCAGTGGTGGGAACACCGGGGAGCTGTTTTTT. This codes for CASSGGNTGELFF.

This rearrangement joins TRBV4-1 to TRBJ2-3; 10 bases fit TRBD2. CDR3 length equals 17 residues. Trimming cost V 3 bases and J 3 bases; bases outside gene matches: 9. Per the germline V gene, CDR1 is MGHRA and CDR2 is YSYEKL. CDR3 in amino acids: CASSQASGGWATDTQYF. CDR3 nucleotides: TGCGCCAGCAGCCAGGCTAGCGGGGGTTGGGCAACAGATACGCAGTATTTT.

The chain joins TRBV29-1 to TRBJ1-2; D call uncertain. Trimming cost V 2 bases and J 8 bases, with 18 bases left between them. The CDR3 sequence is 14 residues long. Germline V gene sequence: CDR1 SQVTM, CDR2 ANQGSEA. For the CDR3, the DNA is TGCAGCGTTGAACCTCCCCCCGTATCCTCCGGCTACACCTTC. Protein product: CSVEPPPVSSGYTF. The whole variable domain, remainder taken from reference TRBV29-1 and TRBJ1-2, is SAVISQKPSRDICQRGTSLTIQCQVDSQVTMMFWYRQQPGQSLTLIATANQGSEATYESGFVIDKFPISRPNLTFSTLTVSNMSPEDSSIYLCSVEPPPVSSGYTFGSGTRLTVV.

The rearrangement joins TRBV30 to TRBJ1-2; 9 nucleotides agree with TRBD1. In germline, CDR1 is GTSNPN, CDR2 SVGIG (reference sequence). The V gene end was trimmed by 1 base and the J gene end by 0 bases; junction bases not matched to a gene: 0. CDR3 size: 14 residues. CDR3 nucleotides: TGTGCCTGGAGTGGACAGGGGGCTAACTATGGCTACACCTTC. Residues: CAWSGQGANYGYTF.

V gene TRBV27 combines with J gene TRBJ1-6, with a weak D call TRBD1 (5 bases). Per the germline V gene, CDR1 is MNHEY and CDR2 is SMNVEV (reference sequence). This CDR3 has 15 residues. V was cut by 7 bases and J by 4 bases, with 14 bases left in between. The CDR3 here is CASTLGGRYNSPLHF. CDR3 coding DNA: TGTGCCAGCACTTTGGGGGGACGGTATAATTCACCCCTCCACTTT.

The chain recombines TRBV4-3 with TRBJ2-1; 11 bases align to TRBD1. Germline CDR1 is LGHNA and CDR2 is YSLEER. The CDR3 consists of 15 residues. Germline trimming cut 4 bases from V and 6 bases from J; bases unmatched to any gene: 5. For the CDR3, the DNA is TGCGCCAGCAGCCGGGGGACAGGGGGTTTCAATGAGCAGTTCTTC. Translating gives CASSRGTGGFNEQFF.

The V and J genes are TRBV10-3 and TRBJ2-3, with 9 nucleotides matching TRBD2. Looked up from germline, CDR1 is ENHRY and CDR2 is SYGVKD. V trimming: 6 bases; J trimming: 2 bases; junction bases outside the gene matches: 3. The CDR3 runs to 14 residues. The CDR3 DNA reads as TGTGCCATCAGCGCGGGGGGGAACACAGATACGCAGTATTTT. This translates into CAISAGGNTDTQYF.

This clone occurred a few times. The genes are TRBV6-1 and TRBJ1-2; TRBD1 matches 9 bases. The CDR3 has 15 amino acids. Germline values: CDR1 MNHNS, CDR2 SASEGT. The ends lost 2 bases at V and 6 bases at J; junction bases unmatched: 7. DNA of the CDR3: TGTGCCAGCAGTGAATTGGGACAGGGTTTGGATGGCTACACCTTC. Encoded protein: CASSELGQGLDGYTF.